The sample holds many counts of the clone carrying this T cell receptor beta chain. CDR3 length: 12 residues. V dropped 7 bases and J dropped 1 base, with 4 bases sitting between them. Germline V gene sequence: CDR1 MDHEN, CDR2 SYDVKM. Each CDR3 protein is one row after TCRdb ran MiXCR on the RT-PCR reads. The sample records almost 700,000 distinct CDR3 sequences, approximately 14% being singletons. The V gene is TRBV28, the J gene TRBJ2-2; unclear D gene. Sample: memory CD4+ T cells from blood. The sequence was obtained from a female donor in good health, serving as a healthy control. The CDR3 sequence: CASTLNTGELFF. CDR3 nucleotide sequence: TGTGCCAGCACGTTGAACACCGGGGAGCTGTTTTTT. Together with reference TRBV28 and TRBJ2-2, the CDR3 gives the full variable domain: DVKVTQSSRYLVKRTGEKVFLECVQDMDHENMFWYRQDPGLGLRLIYFSYDVKMKEKGDIPEGYSVSREKKERFSLILESASTNQTSMYLCASTLNTGELFFGEGSRLTVL.